This T cell receptor (beta chain) comes out of a study of cytomegalovirus exposure and HLA in healthy donors. On the study more broadly: Findings of an earlier analysis included some 120 million unique TCR beta sequences from 180 million or so T cells. Points from the study as a whole: TCR beta chains numbering 164 were designated cytomegalovirus-associated.

V lost 3 bases, J lost 4 bases, and 12 bases stayed unmatched. This CDR3 contains 17 residues. Germline V gene data show CDR1 as LGHNA and CDR2 as YNFKEQ. The study ran its PCR with 60 Vbeta and 13 Jbeta primers. Sequenced by immunoSEQ multiplex PCR; TCRdb stores in-frame clones only, minus some. The sample gives some 80,000 clones, about 9.5% of which show up once; approximately 25% is in the top ten. This clone came up a few times. Its antigen is undetermined. The specimen was PBMCs. This receptor was identified in a man between 60 and 75 years old in good health and CMV-seropositive. This chain uses TRBV4-2 with TRBJ2-7, with 10 nucleotides matching TRBD2. CDR3 DNA: TGTGCCAGCAGCCATCCTTCTTCTAGCGGGAGTTGGTACGAGCAGTACTTC. It is translated as CASSHPSSSGSWYEQYF.